This T cell receptor beta chain was found in a study of T cell responses to AZD1222 COVID-19 vaccine. Findings of the study overall: Unmutated regions of variants are reportedly targeted by nearly half of spike-specific TCRs.

Clones were sequenced by immunoSEQ multiplex PCR, and TCRdb holds only the in-frame ones, with some missing. The data hold 75,000 to 95,000 clones, with about 85% observed a single time. The CDR3 sequence is 11 residues long. From germline, CDR1 is SQVTM and CDR2 ANQGSEA. Trimming pared 6 bases from V and 4 bases from J, leaving 9 bases between. Worth noting for this clone: What it recognizes is unknown.

Sequences were derived from peripheral blood, sampled on day 0 of AZD1222 vaccination. The TCR comes from an adult in good health. The chain has TRBV29-1 and TRBJ1-2; no clear D gene. CDR3 nucleotide sequence: TGCAGCGTGTTGGTTTCCTATGGCTACACCTTC. It is translated as CSVLVSYGYTF.